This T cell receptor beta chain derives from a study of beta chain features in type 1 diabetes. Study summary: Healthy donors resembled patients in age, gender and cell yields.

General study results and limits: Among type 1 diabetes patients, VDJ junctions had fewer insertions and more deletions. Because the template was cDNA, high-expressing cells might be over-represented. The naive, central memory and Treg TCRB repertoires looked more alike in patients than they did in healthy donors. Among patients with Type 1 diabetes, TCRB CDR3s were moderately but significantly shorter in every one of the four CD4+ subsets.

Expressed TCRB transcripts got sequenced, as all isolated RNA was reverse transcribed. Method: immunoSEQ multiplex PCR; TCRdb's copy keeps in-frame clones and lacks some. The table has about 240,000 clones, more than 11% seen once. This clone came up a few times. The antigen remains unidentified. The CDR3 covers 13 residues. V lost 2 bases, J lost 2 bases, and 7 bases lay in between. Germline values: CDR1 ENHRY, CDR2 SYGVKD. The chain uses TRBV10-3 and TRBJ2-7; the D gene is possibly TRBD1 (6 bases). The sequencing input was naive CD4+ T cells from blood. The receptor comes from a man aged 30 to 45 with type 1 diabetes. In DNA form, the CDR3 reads TGTGCCATCAGTGAGGGACAGCCCTACGAGCAGTACTTC. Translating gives CAISEGQPYEQYF.